The next 16 T cell receptor beta chains were all read from a single sample in a study of OX40 agonist ivuxolimab in advanced cancers. The method was immunoSEQ multiplex PCR; TCRdb's version includes in-frame clones alone and lacks a portion of them. The repertoire consists of approximately 69,000 clones, with around 90% occurring once and the leading ten covering over 9.5%. Sequenced here: CD4+ or CD8+ T cells sorted from blood, sampled in a trial of the OX40 agonist ivuxolimab. The receptors here all came from an adult with an advanced solid tumor such as melanoma, head and neck, liver or kidney cancer.

The chain employs TRBV5-1 and TRBJ2-5; D not certain. V was cut by 7 bases and J by 1 base, with 11 bases left in between. Germline CDR1 reads SGHRS; CDR2 reads YFSETQ. The CDR3 is 13 residues long. In nucleotides, the CDR3 is TGCGCCAGCTCCAGGTCCTTCCAAGAGACCCAGTACTTC. Translating it yields CASSRSFQETQYF. Together with reference TRBV5-1 and TRBJ2-5, the CDR3 gives the full variable domain: KAGVTQTPRYLIKTRGQQVTLSCSPISGHRSVSWYQQTPGQGLQFLFEYFSETQRNKGNFPGRFSGRQFSNSRSEMNVSTLELGDSALYLCASSRSFQETQYFGPGTRLLVL.

The J gene is TRBJ2-5, the V gene TRBV27, with 7 nucleotides matching TRBD2. Germline V lookup: CDR1 MNHEY, CDR2 SMNVEV (reference sequence). The V gene end was trimmed by 3 bases and the J gene end by 4 bases; junction bases not matched to a gene: 5. CDR3 size: 14 residues. The CDR3 bases are TGTGCCAGCAGTTTCGGCGGGAGTGGAGAGACCCAGTACTTC. This translates into CASSFGGSGETQYF.

The CDR3 nucleotides are TGTGCCAGCAGCCGCGGAGGGTATGAAGAGACCCAGTACTTC. Protein: CASSRGGYEETQYF. The chain has TRBV5-8 and TRBJ2-5, with a possible D match to TRBD2 (6 bases). The CDR3 contains 14 residues. The germline CDR1 and CDR2 sequences are SGHTS and YDEGEE. V was pared by 4 bases and J by 3 bases, with 13 bases between. The full variable domain, rest sourced from reference TRBV5-8 and TRBJ2-5, is EAGVTQSPTHLIKTRGQQATLRCSPISGHTSVYWYQQALGLGLQFLLWYDEGEERNRGNFPPRFSGRQFPNYSSELNVNALELEDSALYLCASSRGGYEETQYFGPGTRLLVL.

CDR3 amino acids: CASSIRPANTEAFF. For the CDR3, the DNA is TGTGCCAGTAGTATAAGGCCAGCGAACACTGAAGCTTTCTTT. The rearrangement joins TRBV19 to TRBJ1-1; no clear D gene. V lost 2 bases and J lost 1, with 8 bases in between. Germline V CDR1 and CDR2: LNHDA, SQIVND (reference sequence). The length of the CDR3 is 14 residues.

The chain joins TRBV30 to TRBJ2-5; 10 positions agree with TRBD2. The J segment lost 3 bases and the V segment lost 1 base, leaving 5 bases of the junction unmatched. CDR3 length equals 15 residues. The germline V gene has CDR1 GTSNPN and CDR2 SVGIG (reference sequence). DNA for the CDR3: TGTGCCTGGAGTGGTCACGGACTAGCGGAAGAGACCCAGTACTTC. Protein: CAWSGHGLAEETQYF.

The gene calls are TRBV11-2 and TRBJ2-5, with D possibly TRBD2 on 6 matching bases. The CDR3 covers 15 residues. V shed 1 base and J shed 9 bases, with 18 bases lying between them. Germline V gene lookup returns CDR1 SGHAT and CDR2 FQNNGV. CDR3 coding DNA: TGTGCCAGCAGCTTAGGCTGGGACGGACTATTGGCCCAGTACTTC. Translation gives CASSLGWDGLLAQYF.

The chain has TRBV5-1 and TRBJ2-2; possibly TRBD2 for D (6 bases). V gave up 5 bases and J gave up 5 bases, with 16 bases separating them. There are 15 residues in the CDR3. Germline V gives CDR1 SGHRS, CDR2 YFSETQ. DNA for the CDR3: TGCGCCAGCAGTCCTAAGACTAGTCGAACCGGGGAGCTGTTTTTT. Residues: CASSPKTSRTGELFF. The full variable domain, with the rest looked up from reference TRBV5-1 and TRBJ2-2, is KAGVTQTPRYLIKTRGQQVTLSCSPISGHRSVSWYQQTPGQGLQFLFEYFSETQRNKGNFPGRFSGRQFSNSRSEMNVSTLELGDSALYLCASSPKTSRTGELFFGEGSRLTVL.

In its sample, this clone was seen once. V and J are TRBV10-1 and TRBJ1-1; D perhaps matches TRBD1 (5 bases). The length of the CDR3 is 14 residues. Trimming took 4 bases from V and 6 from J, leaving 15 bases between them. Germline values: CDR1 WNHNN, CDR2 SYGVQD (reference sequence). CDR3 coding DNA: TGCGCCAGCAGTGGACCCGGGGCCGGGGCTGAAGCTTTCTTT. Encoded protein: CASSGPGAGAEAFF.

The CDR3 reads CASSLAGVKDEQYF. In nucleotides, the CDR3 is TGTGCCAGCAGCTTAGCCGGGGTCAAGGACGAGCAGTACTTC. This chain uses TRBV7-2 with TRBJ2-7, with D possibly matching TRBD2 (5 bases). The CDR3 loop spans 14 amino acids. Looked up from germline, CDR1 is SGHTA and CDR2 is FQGNSA. Deletions cut 0 bases from V and 5 bases from J, with 11 bases between. Drawing the rest from reference TRBV7-2 and TRBJ2-7, the complete variable domain is GAGVSQSPSNKVTEKGKDVELRCDPISGHTALYWYRQSLGQGLEFLIYFQGNSAPDKSGLPSDRFSAERTGGSVSTLTIQRTQQEDSAVYLCASSLAGVKDEQYFGPGTRLTVT.

This chain joins TRBV7-2 and TRBJ2-5; no clear D gene. The CDR3 is made up of 12 amino acids. With 5 bases removed from V and 5 bases from J, the gap between germline ends came to 9 bases. CDR1 and CDR2 (germline): SGHTA, FQGNSA. The CDR3 coding sequence is TGTGCCAGCAGCCTAATGGGGGAGACCCAGTACTTC. Translating it yields CASSLMGETQYF.

V and J are TRBV18 and TRBJ1-1; D is possibly TRBD1 (5 bases). From germline, CDR1 is KGHSH and CDR2 LQKENI. The V gene lost 6 bases and the J gene lost 0 bases, with 11 bases spanning the gap. The CDR3 length is 14 residues. CDR3 DNA: TGTGCCAGCTCGTTAGGGACGGTGAACACTGAAGCTTTCTTT. It is translated as CASSLGTVNTEAFF.

The chain couples TRBV28 to TRBJ1-1; D perhaps matches TRBD1 (6 bases). The CDR3 totals 13 residues. Germline V lookup: CDR1 MDHEN, CDR2 SYDVKM. The ends were cut back, 7 bases at V and 5 bases at J, with 14 bases in the middle. The CDR3 nucleotides are TGTGCCAGCACCTGGGGGGGCTTGACTGAAGCTTTCTTT. Translated: CASTWGGLTEAFF. Using reference TRBV28 and TRBJ1-1 for the parts outside the CDR3, the full variable domain is DVKVTQSSRYLVKRTGEKVFLECVQDMDHENMFWYRQDPGLGLRLIYFSYDVKMKEKGDIPEGYSVSREKKERFSLILESASTNQTSMYLCASTWGGLTEAFFGQGTRLTVV.

V and J are TRBV10-3 and TRBJ2-7, with TRBD2 identical over 10 bases. Trimming removed 11 bases from V and 4 bases from J; junction bases left unmatched: 11. The CDR3 sequence is 14 residues long. The germline V gene encodes CDR1 ENHRY and CDR2 SYGVKD. The CDR3 loop reads CACASGSQGYEQYF. As DNA, the CDR3 is TGTGCCTGTGCTAGCGGGAGTCAGGGGTACGAGCAGTACTTC.

The chain combines TRBV27 with TRBJ2-7; D may be TRBD1 or TRBD2 (5 bases each). The CDR3 totals 15 residues. Looked up from germline, CDR1 is MNHEY and CDR2 is SMNVEV (reference sequence). The V and J ends lost 1 base and 2 bases respectively, with 12 bases between them. DNA for the CDR3: TGTGCCAGCAGTTTATTCGGCAGGGAGCCCTACGAGCAGTACTTC. Its translation is CASSLFGREPYEQYF.

This chain links TRBV25-1 with TRBJ1-1, with D tentatively TRBD1 (5 bases). This CDR3 has 13 amino acids. Germline V lookup: CDR1 MGHDK, CDR2 SYGVNS. The V gene lost 4 bases and the J gene lost 4 bases, with 10 bases spanning the gap. The CDR3 nucleotides are TGTGCCAGCAGTGGGCAGGGTCCCACTGAAGCTTTCTTT. Amino acids: CASSGQGPTEAFF.

The chain couples TRBV7-2 to TRBJ1-2; TRBD1 matches at 7 bases. V dropped 6 bases and J dropped 4; count of bases not matched to a gene: 11. This CDR3 comprises 15 residues. Germline V CDR1 and CDR2: SGHTA, FQGNSA. This chain's CDR3 is CASRVTRTGPYGYTF. The CDR3 DNA is TGTGCCAGCAGAGTAACTAGGACAGGACCCTATGGCTACACCTTC.